The next 10 T cell receptor beta chains were all read from a single sample in a study of relationships among human T cell subsets (dated by TCRdb to the early 2010s). The protocol used for the library was multiplex PCR. The sequencer was a 454 GS FLX. TCR alpha and beta CDR3 regions were amplified from mRNA by semiquantitative ARM-PCR. In ARM-PCR, tagged nested gene-specific primers were used first, and exponential amplification was then carried out by communal superprimers. TCRdb reran the public reads through fastp at Q25 and MiXCR, keeping productive beta chains. Identical CDR3 proteins give one entry, which carries the most common genes and DNA. In this sample the table shows about 15,000 distinct CDR3 sequences, about 60% of which occur a single time. Under 40% of the sample belongs to the ten largest clones. Sequenced input: total T cells sorted from blood. The cell subset or site label, as the study defines it: CD3+ T cells in general. The receptor source for this set is a man aged 35 to 55 in good health.

DNA of the CDR3: TGTGCCAGCAGCTCCGGGCCAGCACCCTTGCAAGAGACCCAGTACTTC. Residues: CASSSGPAPLQETQYF. The chain has TRBV11-2 and TRBJ2-5; no clear D gene. V shed 4 bases and J shed 2 bases, with 17 bases lying between them. CDR1 SGHAT and CDR2 FQNNGV come from the germline V gene. This CDR3 comprises 16 residues.

V is TRBV5-1 and J is TRBJ2-7; D gene unclear. Trimming cost V 0 bases and J 5 bases, with 9 bases left between them. Germline V gives CDR1 SGHRS, CDR2 YFSETQ. The CDR3 is 13 amino acids. The CDR3 spells CASSLGANDEQYF. CDR3 coding DNA: TGCGCCAGCAGCTTGGGGGCTAATGACGAGCAGTACTTC.

V and J are TRBV11-2 and TRBJ2-3, with TRBD2 as a possible D gene (7 bases). The V and J ends lost 3 bases and 4 bases respectively, with 14 bases between them. Per germline, CDR1 SGHAT and CDR2 FQNNGV. The CDR3 consists of 15 residues. CDR3 nucleotide sequence: TGTGCCAGCAGCTTCGTCAGGGGAGGGGCAGATACGCAGTATTTT. This encodes CASSFVRGGADTQYF.

This rearrangement joins TRBV5-1 to TRBJ1-2; the D is unclear. This CDR3 spans 14 amino acids. Trimming left V 2 bases short and J 8 bases short, with 16 bases between. The germline gives CDR1 SGHRS, CDR2 YFSETQ. The CDR3 reads CASSFRGAEGGYTF. CDR3 in DNA: TGCGCCAGCAGCTTCCGCGGAGCCGAAGGAGGCTACACCTTC.

The rearrangement joins TRBV2 to TRBJ1-4, with TRBD1 as a possible D gene (6 bases). Germline values: CDR1 SNHLY, CDR2 FYNNEI. The CDR3 has 15 residues. Trimming took 6 bases from V and 7 from J, leaving 18 bases between them. The CDR3 DNA is TGTGCCAGCAGCCCCGGGATGGGGGCCGGTGAAAAACTGTTTTTT. Translated: CASSPGMGAGEKLFF.

The rearrangement links TRBV6-5 to TRBJ1-1, with 7 positions matching TRBD1. Germline V gives CDR1 MNHEY, CDR2 SVGAGI. The CDR3 totals 15 residues. V gave up 0 bases and J gave up 5 bases; unmatched junction bases: 6. CDR3 sequence (DNA): TGTGCCAGCAGTTACTCAGCAGGGGGAAGAACTGAAGCTTTCTTT. Its protein product is CASSYSAGGRTEAFF.

The CDR3: CSARVGTGVQETQYF. The CDR3 region has the DNA TGCAGTGCTAGAGTGGGGACAGGAGTCCAAGAGACCCAGTACTTC. The rearrangement uses TRBV20-1 and TRBJ2-5; 8 bases agree with TRBD1. CDR3 length: 15 amino acids. The germline CDR1 and CDR2 sequences are DFQATT and SNEGSKA (reference sequence). With 1 base clipped from V and 1 base from J, the junction kept 5 bases outside the gene matches.

The rearrangement uses TRBV7-9 and TRBJ2-6, with D perhaps TRBD1 (6 bases). Germline V lookup: CDR1 SEHNR, CDR2 FQNEAQ (reference sequence). V shed 8 bases and J shed 1 base, with 18 bases lying between them. This CDR3 is built from 17 residues. The DNA of the CDR3 is TGTGCCAGCGTCGGACAGCTGGGCTCGTCTGGGGCCAACGTCCTGACTTTC. Residues: CASVGQLGSSGANVLTF.

V gene TRBV28 combines with J gene TRBJ2-7; weak D call: TRBD2 (6 bases). This CDR3 spans 12 amino acids. Germline V gene lookup returns CDR1 MDHEN and CDR2 SYDVKM. The germline V and J ends were trimmed by 7 bases and 6 bases, with 13 bases remaining between them. CDR3 residues: CASTTGLTEQYF. The CDR3 bases are TGTGCCAGCACTACGGGACTGACCGAGCAGTACTTC.

The chain is built from TRBV30 and TRBJ2-7, with D possibly matching TRBD2 (5 bases). There are 12 residues in the CDR3. Germline V gene sequence: CDR1 GTSNPN, CDR2 SVGIG (reference sequence). Trimming took off 0 bases at V and 7 bases at J, with 10 bases between the two ends. The CDR3 bases are TGTGCCTGGAGTGTATGGACGGGAGAGCAGTACTTC. It translates to CAWSVWTGEQYF.